The 23 T cell receptor beta chains listed next were all sequenced from one sample in a study of T cells in Graves' hyperthyroidism and ophthalmopathy. There were TCR beta CDR3 regions amplified from RNA transcripts. HTBI primers were used for first-round RT-PCR of the TCR CDR3. TCRdb called the multiplex PCR reads again in MiXCR, with one record for every CDR3 protein. The sample has 380,000 or so distinct CDR3 sequences, about 18% seen once. Sequences were obtained from blood. These receptors came from a woman under 30 with Graves' hyperthyroidism.

This clonotype occurred many times. The V and J genes are TRBV20-1 and TRBJ1-2; D gene uncertain. The CDR3 has 11 residues. Trimming took 5 bases from V and 9 from J, leaving 13 bases between them. Germline CDR1 and CDR2: DFQATT and SNEGSKA (reference sequence). Here the CDR3 DNA reads TGCAGTGCTCCTGGTACGCAGAGCTACACCTTC. Residues: CSAPGTQSYTF.

This clonotype has ten or more counts. The chain combines TRBV28 with TRBJ2-5; 8 bases map to TRBD1. The CDR3 contains 16 residues. Germline lookup yields CDR1 MDHEN and CDR2 SYDVKM. The J segment lost 4 bases and the V segment lost 4 bases, leaving 11 bases of the junction unmatched. DNA for the CDR3: TGTGCCAGCAGTTCACCCCGATGGACAGGGAGAGAGACCCAGTACTTC. It yields the protein CASSSPRWTGRETQYF.

At least ten counts were recorded for this clonotype. The chain employs TRBV12-3 or TRBV12-4 and TRBJ1-3; unclear D gene. Trimming took off 2 bases at V and 0 bases at J, with 11 bases between the two ends. The length of the CDR3 is 16 residues. This chain's CDR3 is CASSLPVVHSGNTIYF. CDR3 bases: TGTGCCAGCAGTTTACCCGTCGTCCACTCTGGAAACACCATATATTTT.

This clonotype was seen many times. The gene calls are TRBV20-1 and TRBJ1-2; D uncertain. Germline CDR1 is DFQATT and CDR2 is SNEGSKA (reference sequence). The CDR3 is 11 amino acids. The chain's CDR3 is CSIYESYGYTF. The CDR3, as DNA: TGCAGCATTTACGAAAGCTATGGCTACACCTTC.

The chain uses TRBV20-1 and TRBJ2-5; 14 bases match TRBD2. The V gene's germline CDR1 is DFQATT and CDR2 SNEGSKA (reference sequence). The CDR3 contains 15 residues. Unmatched junction bases numbered 4, after V lost 6 bases and J lost 1 base. Here the CDR3 reads CSARTSGGFQETQYF. The CDR3 nucleotides read TGCAGTGCCAGGACTAGCGGGGGGTTCCAAGAGACCCAGTACTTC.

This clonotype appeared many times. The rearrangement joins TRBV27 to TRBJ2-7, with 11 nucleotides matching TRBD1. CDR1 is MNHEY and CDR2 is SMNVEV in the germline V gene (reference sequence). With 6 bases clipped from V and 9 bases from J, the junction kept 19 bases outside the gene matches. There are 17 residues in the CDR3. Written as DNA, the CDR3 is TGTGCCAGCAGCATGAGACCCCCCGGGACAGGGGGTAGGGGGCAGTACTTC. It codes for CASSMRPPGTGGRGQYF.

This clonotype was recorded at least ten times. The rearrangement joins TRBV6-1 to TRBJ2-2; a possible D gene is TRBD2 (5 bases). Trimming pared 6 bases from V and 7 bases from J, leaving 12 bases between. This CDR3 contains 13 residues. Germline V gene data show CDR1 as MNHNS and CDR2 as SASEGT. The CDR3 sequence: CASRSPRGGELFF. DNA of the CDR3: TGTGCCAGCAGGTCCCCACGGGGCGGGGAGCTGTTTTTT.

This clonotype was detected many times. The rearrangement joins TRBV12-3 or TRBV12-4 to TRBJ2-2, with D perhaps assigned TRBD1 or TRBD2 (5 bases each). V gave up 4 bases and J gave up 6 bases, with 24 bases separating them. The CDR3 is made up of 18 amino acids. The CDR3 sequence: CASSSNRRAAQISGELFF. The CDR3 DNA reads as TGTGCCAGCAGTTCGAACAGGCGGGCCGCGCAAATCTCCGGGGAGCTGTTTTTT.

This rearrangement joins TRBV6-5 to TRBJ2-5; 12 bases line up with TRBD2. CDR1 is MNHEY, CDR2 SVGAGI, per germline. The CDR3 is 15 residues long. V lost 2 bases to trimming and J lost 5 bases; unmatched junction nucleotides: 3. The CDR3 sequence: CASSYLAGGRETQYF. The CDR3 DNA follows: TGTGCCAGCAGTTACCTAGCGGGGGGGCGCGAGACCCAGTACTTC.

This chain connects TRBV4-1 to TRBJ2-7; no reliable D call. The CDR3 totals 14 residues. CDR1 MGHRA and CDR2 YSYEKL come from the germline V gene. V shed 1 base and J shed 6 bases, with 13 bases lying between them. CDR3 DNA: TGCGCCAGCAGCCAAGTACAGTCTGTCTCCGAGCAGTACTTC. The encoded protein is CASSQVQSVSEQYF.

This clonotype was counted ten times or more. V and J are TRBV7-8 and TRBJ2-2; D uncertain. This CDR3 contains 12 residues. Germline assignment: CDR1 SGHVS and CDR2 FQNEAQ. V gave up 5 bases and J gave up 6 bases, with 7 bases separating them. The DNA for the CDR3 is TGTGCCAGCAGCCCAATGTCCGGGGAGCTGTTTTTT. It encodes CASSPMSGELFF.

A remark on this clonotype: At one boundary the junction diverges from the germline segment, which might be a read error. This rearrangement joins TRBV11-2 to TRBJ2-7; D is uncertain. Germline CDR1 is SGHAT and CDR2 is FQNNGV. This CDR3 region has 13 residues. Here the CDR3 DNA reads TGTGCCAGCAGCTGGGTCTGGTACTACGATCAGTACTTC. This codes for CASSWVWYYDQYF. Using reference TRBV11-2 and TRBJ2-7 for the parts outside the CDR3, the full variable domain is EAGVAQSPRYKIIEKRQSVAFWCNPISGHATLYWYQQILGQGPKLLIQFQNNGVVDDSQLPKDRFSAERLKGVDSTLKIQPAKLEDSAVYLCASSWVWYYDQYFGPGTRLTVT.

The sample holds many counts of this clonotype. The rearrangement uses TRBV4-2 and TRBJ1-1; D is perhaps TRBD1 (5 bases). Germline CDR1 LGHNA, CDR2 YNFKEQ. The CDR3 length is 16 residues. The V end was cut by 0 bases, the J end by 3 bases, with 14 bases between. The CDR3 nucleotides are TGTGCCAGCAGCCAAGATCCCAGGGCTTATGACACTGAAGCTTTCTTT. Amino acids: CASSQDPRAYDTEAFF.

This clonotype occurred many times. J is TRBJ1-3 and V is TRBV7-8; possibly TRBD1 for D (6 bases). V dropped 5 bases and J dropped 2 bases, with 10 bases sitting between them. The CDR3 length is 14 residues. Germline CDR1 is SGHVS and CDR2 is FQNEAQ. For the CDR3, the DNA is TGTGCCAGCAGCCACAGGGAGACTGGAAACACCATATATTTT. Encoded protein: CASSHRETGNTIYF.

This clonotype appeared many times. V and J are TRBV6-5 and TRBJ1-5; possibly TRBD1 for D (5 bases). The CDR3 consists of 16 residues. Germline V gene data show CDR1 as MNHEY and CDR2 as SVGAGI. Trimming removed 2 bases at V and 5 bases at J, with 16 bases between. The CDR3 loop is CASSYPPRGGHQPQHF. DNA for the CDR3: TGTGCCAGCAGTTACCCCCCACGTGGGGGTCATCAGCCCCAGCATTTT.

This clonotype was seen many times. V usage is TRBV5-6 and J usage is TRBJ2-4; D ambiguous. This CDR3 is 16 amino acids long. Looked up from germline, CDR1 is SGHDT and CDR2 is YYEEEE. Trimming pared 2 bases from V and 1 base from J, leaving 13 bases between. The CDR3 sequence is CASSFAPAGAKNIQYF. In nucleotides, the CDR3 is TGTGCCAGCAGCTTCGCACCCGCCGGGGCCAAAAACATTCAGTACTTC.

J is TRBJ1-2 and V is TRBV12-3 or TRBV12-4, with D possibly matching TRBD1 (6 bases). The V gene lost 3 bases and the J gene lost 7 bases, with 15 bases spanning the gap. CDR3 length: 14 amino acids. The DNA for the CDR3 is TGTGCCAGCAGTTTCTGGGGGGCGCAGGGTGGCTACACCTTC. It specifies CASSFWGAQGGYTF.

This clonotype was detected ten times or more. The J gene is TRBJ2-2, the V gene TRBV5-1; TRBD1 aligns across 8 bases. Looked up from germline, CDR1 is SGHRS and CDR2 is YFSETQ. This CDR3 is built from 15 residues. V lost 4 bases and J lost 0; bases outside the gene matches: 2. This chain's CDR3 is CASSGGQANTGELFF. The CDR3 DNA reads as TGCGCCAGCAGCGGGGGACAGGCGAACACCGGGGAGCTGTTTTTT.

In this sample, this clonotype turned up many times. The V call is TRBV20-1, the J call TRBJ1-1, with D possibly being TRBD1 (5 bases). Germline V gene lookup returns CDR1 DFQATT and CDR2 SNEGSKA (reference sequence). This CDR3 has 11 residues. V was trimmed by 5 bases and J by 13 bases, leaving 17 bases between them. The CDR3 nucleotides are TGCAGTGCTTCGGACCCCTCCCAGGGTTTCTTT. Translating gives CSASDPSQGFF.

The sample holds a few counts of this clonotype. This chain uses TRBV6-1 with TRBJ1-5, with 8 bases identical to TRBD1. J was trimmed by 1 base and V by 2 bases; bases with no gene match: 7. CDR3 length equals 17 residues. CDR1 and CDR2 from the germline V gene are MNHNS and SASEGT. The CDR3 here is CASSEPLRQGSNQPQHF. CDR3 bases: TGTGCCAGCAGTGAACCCCTGAGACAGGGGAGCAATCAGCCCCAGCATTTT.

In this sample, this clonotype turned up once. The V gene is TRBV12-3 or TRBV12-4, the J gene TRBJ1-2; perhaps TRBD1 as D (6 bases). Deletions cut 5 bases from V and 4 bases from J, with 17 bases between. This CDR3 contains 15 residues. CDR3 region: CASSLGRTARYGYTF. The CDR3 DNA reads TGTGCCAGCAGTCTGGGACGGACAGCCCGCTATGGCTACACCTTC.

The rearrangement links TRBV12-3 or TRBV12-4 to TRBJ2-7; 9 bases line up with TRBD1. The CDR3 totals 13 residues. Trimming removed 4 bases from V and 5 bases from J; junction bases left unmatched: 3. CDR3 DNA: TGTGCCAGCAGTTGGGACAGGGTCCACGAGCAGTACTTC. Translation gives CASSWDRVHEQYF.

This clonotype was recorded many times. In DNA, the CDR3 is TGTGCCAGCAGTAGGCAGGGGGCCGTCAGCAATGAGCAGTTCTTC. Translating it yields CASSRQGAVSNEQFF. This chain uses TRBV6-1 with TRBJ2-1, with TRBD1 matching over 8 bases. Unmatched junction bases numbered 9, after V lost 5 bases and J lost 6 bases. From germline, CDR1 is MNHNS and CDR2 SASEGT. The CDR3 consists of 15 residues.